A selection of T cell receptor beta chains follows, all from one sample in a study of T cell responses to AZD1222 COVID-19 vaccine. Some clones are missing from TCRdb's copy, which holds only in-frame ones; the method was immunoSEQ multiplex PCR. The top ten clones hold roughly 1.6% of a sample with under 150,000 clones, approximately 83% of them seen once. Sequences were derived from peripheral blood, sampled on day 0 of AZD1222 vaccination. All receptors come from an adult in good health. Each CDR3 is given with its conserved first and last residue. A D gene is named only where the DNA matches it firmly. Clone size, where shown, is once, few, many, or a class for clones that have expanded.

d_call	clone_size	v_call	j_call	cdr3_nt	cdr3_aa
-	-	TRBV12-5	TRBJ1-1	TGTGCTAGTGGTTTGCTAGGGGGCACTGAAGCTTTCTTT	CASGLLGGTEAFF
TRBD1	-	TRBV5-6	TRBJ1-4	TGTGCCAGCAGCTTGACAGGGGTTCGGGAAAAACTGTTTTTT	CASSLTGVREKLFF
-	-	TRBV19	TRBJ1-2	TGTGCCAGTAGTATAGGTGGGGCAGTCTATGGCTACACCTTC	CASSIGGAVYGYTF
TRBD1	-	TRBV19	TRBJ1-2	TGTGCCAGTAGGGGATGGGGGGACAGGGGCGGCTATGGCTACACCTTC	CASRGWGDRGGYGYTF
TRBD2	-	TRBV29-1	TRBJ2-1	TGCAGCCCCCGCAGCGGGGGGGAGCAGTTCTTC	CSPRSGGEQFF
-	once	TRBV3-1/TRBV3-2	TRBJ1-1	TGTGCCAGCAGTCTGGGGGGTTTAACTGAAGCTTTCTTT	CASSLGGLTEAFF
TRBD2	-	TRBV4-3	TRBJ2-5	TGCGCCAGCAGCCCCTCCCTAGCGGGAGGGCGTCAAGAGACCCAGTACTTC	CASSPSLAGGRQETQYF
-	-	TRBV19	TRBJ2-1	TGTGCCAGTAGTCTAGCGGAGGGGGCTGGCGCCTACAATGAGCAGTTCTTC	CASSLAEGAGAYNEQFF
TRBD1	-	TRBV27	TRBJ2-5	TGTGCCAGCAGGGAAATACAGGGGGCTACGGGAGAGACCCAGTACTTC	CASREIQGATGETQYF
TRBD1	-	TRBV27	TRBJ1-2	TGTGCCAGCACCCTAGACAGGGCCAGAGGCTACACCTTC	CASTLDRARGYTF
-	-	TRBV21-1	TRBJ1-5	TGTGCCAGCAGCAAATACAGGGTAAATCAGCCCCAGCATTTT	CASSKYRVNQPQHF
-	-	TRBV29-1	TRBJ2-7	TGCAGCGTTGAAACAGGAGGAGCCGGATCCGAGCAGTACTTC	CSVETGGAGSEQYF
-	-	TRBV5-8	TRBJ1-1	TGTGCCAGCAGCTTGCCCCAGGTAGACATGGGTATCGACACTGAAGCTTTCTTT	CASSLPQVDMGIDTEAFF
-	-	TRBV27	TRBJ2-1	TGTGCCAGCAGTTTATCGGGGGCACTCACAACCTACAATGAGCAGTTCTTC	CASSLSGALTTYNEQFF
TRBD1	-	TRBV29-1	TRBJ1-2	TGCAGCGTTAACAGGGGGGGAAGTGGCTACACCTTC	CSVNRGGSGYTF
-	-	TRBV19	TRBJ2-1	TGTGCCAGTAGTATGGACGGGGGAAGCTCCTACAATGAGCAGTTCTTC	CASSMDGGSSYNEQFF
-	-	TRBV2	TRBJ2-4	TGTGCCAGCAGTGAAGTCGGCGCCAAAAACATTCAGTACTTC	CASSEVGAKNIQYF
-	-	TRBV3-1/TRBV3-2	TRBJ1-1	TGTGCCAGCAGCCAAGATGGGGCAGGGATTAGCACTGAAGCTTTCTTT	CASSQDGAGISTEAFF
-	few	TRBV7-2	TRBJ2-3	TGTGCCAGCAGCTTAGACCCAGGGAGGACAGATACGCAGTATTTT	CASSLDPGRTDTQYF
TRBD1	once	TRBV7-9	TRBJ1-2	TGTGCCAGCAGTCCGAGGACAGGGAACTATGGCTACACCTTC	CASSPRTGNYGYTF
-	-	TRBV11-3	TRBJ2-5	TGTGCCAGCAGCTCGCTCACAAAGGCTGGGAACCAAGAGACCCAGTACTTC	CASSSLTKAGNQETQYF
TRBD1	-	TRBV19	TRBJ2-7	TGTGCCAGTAGTAATGACCAGTCCGGGACAGGGGGCTCCTACGAGCAGTACTTC	CASSNDQSGTGGSYEQYF
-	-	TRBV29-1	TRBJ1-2	TGCAGCGTTAGGACAGACGGACGATATGGCTACACCTTC	CSVRTDGRYGYTF
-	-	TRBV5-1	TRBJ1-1	TGCGCCAGCAGCTTGGACACGAACACTGAAGCTTTCTTT	CASSLDTNTEAFF
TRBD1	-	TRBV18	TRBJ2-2	TGTGCCAGCTCATCCGACAGGGGCGCGAACACCGGGGAGCTGTTTTTT	CASSSDRGANTGELFF
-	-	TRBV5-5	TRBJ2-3	TGTGCCAGCACCCCCCTGACGGGGGGCTCCACAGATACGCAGTATTTT	CASTPLTGGSTDTQYF
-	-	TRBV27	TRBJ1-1	TGTGCCAGCAGTTTATTCCGGAACACTGAAGCTTTCTTT	CASSLFRNTEAFF
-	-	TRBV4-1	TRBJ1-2	TGCGCCAGCAGCCAAGGACATGGGGGCATCGACTATGGCTACACCTTC	CASSQGHGGIDYGYTF
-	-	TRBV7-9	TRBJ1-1	TGTGCCAGCAGCTTAGCGAGGAACACTGAAGCTTTCTTT	CASSLARNTEAFF
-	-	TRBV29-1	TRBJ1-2	TGCGGTCATGGGGGGGCTAACTATGGCTACACCTTC	CGHGGANYGYTF
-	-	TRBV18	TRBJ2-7	TGTGCCAGCTCCCCGAGTCTGGATTACGAGCAGTACTTC	CASSPSLDYEQYF
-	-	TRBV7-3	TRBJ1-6	TGTGCCAGCAGCTCATCCCGACAGGCGAGCTCCTATAATTCACCCCTCCACTTT	CASSSSRQASSYNSPLHF
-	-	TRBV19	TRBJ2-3	TGTGCCAGTAGTATGGGCGGGGTTAGCACAGATACGCAGTATTTT	CASSMGGVSTDTQYF
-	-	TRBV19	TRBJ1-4	TGTGCCAGTCAGGTGACCTATCGGAATGAAAAACTGTTTTTT	CASQVTYRNEKLFF
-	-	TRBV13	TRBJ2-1	TGTGCCAGCAGCTTATCTCTAGGGGATGAGCAGTTCTTC	CASSLSLGDEQFF
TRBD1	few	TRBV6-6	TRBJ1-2	TGTGCCAGCTTTCGATTTGGGACAGGTTATCAAGATAACTATGGCTACACCTTC	CASFRFGTGYQDNYGYTF
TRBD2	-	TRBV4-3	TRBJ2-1	TGCGCCAGCAGCCCTAGCGGGAGGGCCTCCTACAATGAGCAGTTCTTC	CASSPSGRASYNEQFF
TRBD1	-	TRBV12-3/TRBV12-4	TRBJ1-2	TGTGCCAGCAGAGGGACAGGGGGCATCGGCTACACCTTC	CASRGTGGIGYTF
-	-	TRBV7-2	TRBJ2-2	TGTGCCAGCAGCTCAGTAATCAGGAACACCGGGGAGCTGTTTTTT	CASSSVIRNTGELFF
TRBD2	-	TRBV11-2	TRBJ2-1	TGTGCCAGCAGCTCCTTAGCGGGAGAGAGACACAATGAGCAGTTCTTC	CASSSLAGERHNEQFF
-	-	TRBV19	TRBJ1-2	TGTGCCAGTAGTACGGGGCTGGGCTATGGCTACACCTTC	CASSTGLGYGYTF
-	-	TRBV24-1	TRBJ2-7	TGTGCCACCAGTGATACGGGACAGGCTAGCGGCGAGCAGTACTTC	CATSDTGQASGEQYF
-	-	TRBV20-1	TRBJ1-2	TGCAGCAGCGGGGAAGGGTATGGCTACACCTTC	CSSGEGYGYTF
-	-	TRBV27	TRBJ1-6	TGTGCCAGCAGACGAGAGACAGGTGGGAATTCACCCCTCCACTTT	CASRRETGGNSPLHF
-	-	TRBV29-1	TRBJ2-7	TGCAGCGTTGTCACAGGAAGCGGCTACGAGCAGTACTTC	CSVVTGSGYEQYF
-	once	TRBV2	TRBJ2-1	TGTGCCAGCAGTCGACAGGAAAGAATAGGCTACAATGAGCAGTTCTTC	CASSRQERIGYNEQFF
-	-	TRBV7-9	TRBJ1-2	TGTGCCAGCAGCTTCCGATCCGACAGCTATGGCTACACCTTC	CASSFRSDSYGYTF
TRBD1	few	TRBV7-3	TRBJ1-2	TGTGCCAGCAGCCTCATAGGGACAGGGGGCTCGGATGGCTACACCTTC	CASSLIGTGGSDGYTF
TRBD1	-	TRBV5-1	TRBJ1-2	TGCGCCAGCAGCACAATAGGACAGGGCGGGAACTATGGCTACACCTTC	CASSTIGQGGNYGYTF